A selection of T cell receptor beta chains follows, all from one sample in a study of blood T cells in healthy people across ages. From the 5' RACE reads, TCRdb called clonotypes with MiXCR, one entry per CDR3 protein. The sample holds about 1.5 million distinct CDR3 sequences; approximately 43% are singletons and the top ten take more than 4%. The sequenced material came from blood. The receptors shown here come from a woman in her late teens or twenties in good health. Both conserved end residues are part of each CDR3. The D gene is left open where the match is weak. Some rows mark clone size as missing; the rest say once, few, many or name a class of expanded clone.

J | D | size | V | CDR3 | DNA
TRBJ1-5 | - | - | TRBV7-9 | CASSLDLAGQPRHF | TGTGCCAGCAGCTTAGACCTCGCGGGTCAGCCCCGGCATTTT
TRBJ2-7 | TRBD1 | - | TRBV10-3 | CTISVGGAGYEQYF | TGTACCATCAGTGTAGGGGGCGCGGGTTACGAGCAGTACTTC
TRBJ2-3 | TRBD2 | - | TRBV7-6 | CASTSAGMTDTQYF | TGTGCCAGCACCTCAGCGGGGATGACAGATACGCAGTATTTT
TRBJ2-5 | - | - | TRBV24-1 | CATSDYREETQYF | TGTGCCACCAGTGATTACAGGGAGGAGACCCAGTACTTC
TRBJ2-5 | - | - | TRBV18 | CASSPTQGHEQYF | TGTGCCAGCTCACCAACCCAGGGGCATGAGCAGTACTTC
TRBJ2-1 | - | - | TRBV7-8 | CASSSEWTTPYNEQFF | TGTGCCAGCAGCTCAGAATGGACTACCCCATACAATGAGCAGTTCTTC
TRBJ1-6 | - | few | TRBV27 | CASSDTSYNSPLHF | TGTGCCAGCAGTGACACCTCCTATAATTCACCCCTCCACTTT
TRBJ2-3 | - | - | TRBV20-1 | CSAQSGGYSTDTQYF | TGCAGTGCTCAATCGGGGGGCTACAGCACAGATACGCAGTATTTT
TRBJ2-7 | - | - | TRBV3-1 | CASSQDSGVYNEQYF | TGTGCCAGCAGCCAAGATTCAGGTGTCTACAATGAGCAGTACTTC
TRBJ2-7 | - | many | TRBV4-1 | CASSQVGLNYEQYF | TGCGCCAGCAGCCAAGTGGGGCTCAACTACGAGCAGTACTTC